The next 14 T cell receptor beta chains were all read from a single sample in a study of blood T cell repertoires in COVID-19. This table comes from immunoSEQ multiplex PCR, and its TCRdb copy is limited to in-frame clones, with some not included. Found here are fewer than 40,000 clones, approximately 90% of them singletons; the top ten hold under 7%. Specimen: peripheral blood. The receptors were sampled from a human donor in a cohort sampled during active COVID-19.

The rearrangement links TRBV7-6 to TRBJ2-5; D possibly corresponds to TRBD1 (7 bases). The germline V gene has CDR1 SGHVS and CDR2 FNYEAQ. Trimming removed 4 bases at V and 7 bases at J, with 22 bases between. The CDR3 is made up of 16 amino acids. The CDR3 nucleotides read TGTGCCAGCAGCTCCGCGGGACAGCTCACGGCAGGGACCCAGTACTTC. This translates into CASSSAGQLTAGTQYF.

This clone was observed a single time. J is TRBJ2-2 and V is TRBV9, with TRBD2 as a possible D gene (6 bases). CDR3 length: 13 residues. Per the germline V gene, CDR1 is SGDLS and CDR2 is YYNGEE. V was clipped by 4 bases and J by 3 bases, with 7 bases between them. The CDR3 spells CASSRRDTGELFF. In DNA form, the CDR3 reads TGTGCCAGCAGCCGGAGGGACACCGGGGAGCTGTTTTTT. Combining the CDR3 with reference TRBV9 and TRBJ2-2 gives the whole variable domain DSGVTQTPKHLITATGQRVTLRCSPRSGDLSVYWYQQSLDQGLQFLIQYYNGEERAKGNILERFSAQQFPDLHSELNLSSLELGDSALYFCASSRRDTGELFFGEGSRLTVL.

The V gene is TRBV28, the J gene TRBJ1-1; 7 bases agree with TRBD1. CDR1 and CDR2 from the germline V gene are MDHEN and SYDVKM. This CDR3 comprises 14 residues. The junction had 11 bases not matched to a gene; V was cut back by 7 bases and J by 6 bases. CDR3 sequence: CASKQGRALSEAFF. The CDR3, as DNA: TGTGCCAGCAAACAGGGGCGGGCGCTTTCTGAAGCTTTCTTT.

This chain uses TRBV5-1 with TRBJ1-2; D may be TRBD1 (5 bases). CDR3 length equals 16 residues. Germline lookup yields CDR1 SGHRS and CDR2 YFSETQ. V gave up 1 base and J gave up 4 bases, with 17 bases separating them. The CDR3 here is CASSLTQSPTAYGYTF. CDR3 in DNA: TGCGCCAGCAGCTTGACCCAAAGCCCGACAGCCTATGGCTACACCTTC.

The chain joins TRBV19 to TRBJ2-5; D perhaps matches TRBD1 (5 bases). Germline CDR1 and CDR2: LNHDA and SQIVND (reference sequence). The CDR3 extends over 17 amino acids. V lost 5 bases and J 3 bases, leaving 22 bases between the germline ends. CDR3 coding DNA: TGTGCCAGTAGTCTCACTCGCATACAGGTGAATAAAGAGACCCAGTACTTC. The encoded protein is CASSLTRIQVNKETQYF. The full variable domain, its missing parts supplied by reference TRBV19 and TRBJ2-5, is DGGITQSPKYLFRKEGQNVTLSCEQNLNHDAMYWYRQDPGQGLRLIYYSQIVNDFQKGDIAEGYSVSREKKESFPLTVTSAQKNPTAFYLCASSLTRIQVNKETQYFGPGTRLLVL.

The rearrangement uses TRBV19 and TRBJ1-5; no reliable D call. Germline-derived CDR1 and CDR2 are LNHDA and SQIVND (reference sequence). CDR3 length: 12 residues. With 7 bases removed from V and 9 bases from J, the gap between germline ends came to 13 bases. The CDR3 DNA sequence: TGTGCCAGTACCGACGGGGTGTGGCCCCAGCATTTT. Its protein is CASTDGVWPQHF.

The chain recombines TRBV15 with TRBJ2-5; possible D gene TRBD2, 6 bases. V dropped 1 base and J dropped 1 base, with 10 bases sitting between them. Germline-derived CDR1 and CDR2 are LNHNV and YYDKDF (reference sequence). CDR3 length: 15 amino acids. CDR3 loop: CATSRGGGTQETQYF. In DNA, the CDR3 is TGTGCCACCAGCAGAGGGGGCGGGACCCAAGAGACCCAGTACTTC.

The rearrangement uses TRBV7-2 and TRBJ1-3; D remains ambiguous. CDR1 and CDR2 (germline): SGHTA, FQGNSA. With 3 bases removed from V and 4 bases from J, the gap between germline ends came to 7 bases. This CDR3 has 13 amino acids. The CDR3 nucleotides read TGTGCCAGCAGCTTGCTACAGGGAAACACCATATATTTT. The encoded protein is CASSLLQGNTIYF.

This chain connects TRBV1 to TRBJ2-4; the table's D call of TRBD1 was not tested on the DNA. TRBV1 is described as a pseudogene. CDR3 length equals 17 residues. The CDR3 loop is CTSSQGADGLAKNIQYF. The CDR3 coding sequence is TGCACCAGCAGCCAAGGGGCCGACGGCCTAGCCAAAAACATTCAGTACTTC.

V is TRBV5-1 and J is TRBJ1-4, with D unresolved. The CDR3 is made up of 13 amino acids. The V gene's germline CDR1 is SGHRS and CDR2 YFSETQ. Between the trimmed V and J ends, which lost 0 bases and 14 bases, there was a span of 14 bases. The CDR3 region has the DNA TGCGCCAGCAGCTTGGTGGGGAGGAGTCAGCTGTTTTTT. Translation: CASSLVGRSQLFF.

The gene calls are TRBV7-6 and TRBJ1-5; tentative D call: TRBD1 (5 bases). V gave up 5 bases and J gave up 7 bases, with 12 bases separating them. Germline-derived CDR1 and CDR2 are SGHVS and FNYEAQ. The CDR3 contains 13 residues. CDR3 loop: CASSRWGGQPQHF. CDR3 nucleotides: TGTGCCAGCAGCCGGTGGGGGGGACAGCCCCAGCATTTT.

This rearrangement joins TRBV3-1 (or the pseudogene TRBV3-2) to TRBJ1-1; 7 positions agree with TRBD1. The CDR3 spans 13 residues. Trimming removed 4 bases from V and 4 bases from J; junction bases left unmatched: 3. In germline, CDR1 is LGHDT, CDR2 YNNKEL (reference sequence). The chain's CDR3 is CASSPAGGTEAFF. In DNA, the CDR3 is TGTGCCAGCAGCCCGGCAGGGGGCACTGAAGCTTTCTTT.

Details on this clone: Germline is not matched at one junction end, which may reflect a read error. This sequence joins TRBV6-5 and TRBJ1-1; TRBD1 is a possible D gene (5 bases). Germline V CDR1 and CDR2: MNHEY, SVGAGI. The CDR3 runs to 14 residues. The CDR3 DNA follows: TGTGCCACCAGTAGGGGTTACACGGGTGGGTTCGCTTTCTTT. This codes for CATSRGYTGGFAFF.

The gene calls are TRBV5-1 and TRBJ2-1; TRBD2 aligns across 9 bases. Germline CDR1 and CDR2: SGHRS and YFSETQ. Trimming cost V 4 bases and J 2 bases; bases outside gene matches: 10. The CDR3 extends over 17 amino acids. CDR3 nucleotides: TGCGCCAGCAGCGAGGCTAGCGGGACCATTACCTACAATGAGCAGTTCTTC. It encodes CASSEASGTITYNEQFF.